This T cell receptor (beta chain) comes out of a study of blood T cell repertoires in COVID-19. Overall study context: Collection of acute and convalescent COVID-19 samples took place in the United States, Italy and Spain. Sources were T cells, B-cell-depleted T cells, or PBMCs; the material itself was cDNA or gDNA.

After removal of 8 bases from V and 4 bases from J, the junction contained 9 bases not matched to a gene. The germline V gene has CDR1 MNHEY and CDR2 SVGAGI. The CDR3 consists of 14 residues. Per the original data handling: Counts of nucleated cells, estimated from reference gene primer amplification, were obtained. Here immunoSEQ multiplex PCR was the method, and the copy in TCRdb shows in-frame clones only, minus some. V and J calls and clone size come straight from that table; D and trimming were deduced from the DNA. The data show fewer than 250,000 clones, 70% to 90% seen once. This TCR came from a middle-aged man with COVID-19, enrolled during active disease. The genes are TRBV6-5 and TRBJ2-3; TRBD1 aligns across 7 bases. The specimen sequenced was peripheral blood. The CDR3 nucleotides read TGTGCCAGCCTTACAGGGGATTTATCAGATACGCAGTATTTT. Translated: CASLTGDLSDTQYF.